These 32 T cell receptor beta chains were sequenced from one sample in a study of T cells in localized non-small cell lung cancer. Profiling relied on immunoSEQ multiplex PCR, and the TCRdb table lists in-frame clones only, not all of them. The repertoire holds 70,000 or so clones, around 85% seen once, with approximately 1.3% in the top ten. The source material was peripheral blood, sampled before any cancer treatment. All receptors come from a female donor over 55 with stage I lung adenocarcinoma.

The CDR3 coding sequence is TGTGCCAGCAGCTTAGGACAGGTAGAGACCCAGTACTTC. Its protein product is CASSLGQVETQYF. The genes are TRBV7-2 and TRBJ2-5; D is possibly TRBD1 (6 bases). V lost 1 base to trimming and J lost 4 bases, with 7 bases between them. The CDR3 contains 13 residues. CDR1 is SGHTA and CDR2 is FQGNSA in the germline V gene.

This clone has only a few counts. The chain is built from TRBV5-1 and TRBJ1-3; D is uncertain. CDR3 length equals 16 residues. V lost 0 bases to trimming and J lost 0 bases, with 10 bases between them. The germline V gene has CDR1 SGHRS and CDR2 YFSETQ. The CDR3 loop reads CASSLAPLNSGNTIYF. CDR3 coding DNA: TGCGCCAGCAGCTTGGCCCCACTGAACTCTGGAAACACCATATATTTT.

The J gene is TRBJ2-2, the V gene TRBV4-3; tentatively, D is TRBD2 (6 bases). The germline V gene has CDR1 LGHNA and CDR2 YSLEER. This CDR3 is built from 18 residues. V was shortened by 0 bases and J by 6 bases, with 20 bases between the two germline ends. CDR3 nucleotides: TGCGCCAGCAGCCAAGATTCCGGGGGTGGGGGTGAGGCCGGGGAGCTGTTTTTT. Translated, it gives CASSQDSGGGGEAGELFF.

This clone has a handful of counts. The chain uses TRBV7-9 and TRBJ2-7; 7 bases align to TRBD1. Germline CDR1 reads SEHNR; CDR2 reads FQNEAQ (reference sequence). The CDR3 is 14 residues long. Trimming removed 3 bases from V and 2 bases from J; junction bases left unmatched: 4. CDR3: CASSLTGSAYEQYF. CDR3 DNA: TGTGCCAGCAGCTTGACAGGGTCTGCCTACGAGCAGTACTTC.

The V gene is TRBV10-3, the J gene TRBJ2-7; 9 bases match TRBD1. J gave up 4 bases and V 10 bases, and 5 bases lay outside the gene matches. The CDR3 extends over 12 amino acids. Looked up from germline, CDR1 is ENHRY and CDR2 is SYGVKD. The CDR3 bases are TGTGCCACTACGACAGGGGGGTACGAGCAGTACTTC. Amino acids: CATTTGGYEQYF.

V is TRBV9 and J is TRBJ2-3; possibly TRBD2 for D (5 bases). This CDR3 comprises 15 residues. V was shortened by 0 bases and J by 2 bases, with 10 bases between the two germline ends. Germline CDR1 reads SGDLS; CDR2 reads YYNGEE. The CDR3 bases are TGTGCCAGCAGCGTAGATCTAGCCAACACAGATACGCAGTATTTT. As protein: CASSVDLANTDTQYF.

The chain has TRBV25-1 and TRBJ2-1; no reliable D call. The germline CDR1 and CDR2 sequences are MGHDK and SYGVNS. The CDR3 totals 15 residues. V was trimmed by 4 bases and J by 0 bases, leaving 10 bases between them. CDR3 amino acids: CASSGTLSSYNEQFF. CDR3 in DNA: TGTGCCAGCAGTGGGACGCTCAGCTCCTACAATGAGCAGTTCTTC.

The chain uses TRBV10-3 and TRBJ1-2; possible D gene TRBD1, 5 bases. Looked up from germline, CDR1 is ENHRY and CDR2 is SYGVKD. This CDR3 is 14 amino acids long. V was trimmed by 3 bases and J by 8 bases, leaving 16 bases between them. The CDR3 region is CAISDVRGERGYTF. DNA of the CDR3: TGTGCCATCAGTGACGTCCGGGGGGAGAGAGGCTACACCTTC.

This clone showed up just once. The chain combines TRBV2 with TRBJ1-1; 8 bases match TRBD1. The CDR3 totals 13 residues. Trimming took 6 bases from V and 5 from J; bases not matched to a gene: 5. Germline CDR1 reads SNHLY; CDR2 reads FYNNEI. The CDR3 reads CASRTGEYTEAFF. The DNA for the CDR3 is TGTGCCAGCAGGACAGGGGAGTATACTGAAGCTTTCTTT. The whole variable domain, remainder taken from reference TRBV2 and TRBJ1-1, is EPEVTQTPSHQVTQMGQEVILRCVPISNHLYFYWYRQILGQKVEFLVSFYNNEISEKSEIFDDQFSVERPDGSNFTLKIRSTKLEDSAMYFCASRTGEYTEAFFGQGTRLTVV.

The chain links TRBV5-1 to TRBJ2-1; 10 bases align to TRBD1. From germline, CDR1 is SGHRS and CDR2 YFSETQ. The length of the CDR3 is 19 residues. J gave up 8 bases and V 2 bases, and 19 bases lay outside the gene matches. The CDR3 nucleotides are TGCGCCAGCAGCTTCTACCGGGACAGGGGCCGCCCGGGGTTGGATGAGCAGTTCTTC. It specifies CASSFYRDRGRPGLDEQFF.

V and J are TRBV5-1 and TRBJ2-3, with unresolved D. Germline V gene sequence: CDR1 SGHRS, CDR2 YFSETQ. With 0 bases removed from V and 0 bases from J, the gap between germline ends came to 5 bases. CDR3 size: 14 residues. The CDR3 bases are TGCGCCAGCAGCTTGGGAGCTAGCACAGATACGCAGTATTTT. Translated: CASSLGASTDTQYF.

The V gene is TRBV5-1, the J gene TRBJ2-7; the D is unclear. CDR1 SGHRS and CDR2 YFSETQ come from the germline V gene. The CDR3 is 11 residues long. The V gene lost 4 bases and the J gene lost 7 bases, with 9 bases spanning the gap. CDR3 sequence reads: CASSPLREQYF. CDR3 nucleotide sequence: TGCGCCAGCAGCCCTCTAAGAGAGCAGTACTTC.

As DNA, the CDR3 is TGTGCCAGCAGCGCCCCGGGCTTCTTCTCTGGAAACACCATATATTTT. It codes for CASSAPGFFSGNTIYF. V gene TRBV7-8 combines with J gene TRBJ1-3; D remains ambiguous. Deletions cut 5 bases from V and 0 bases from J, with 14 bases between. The CDR3 runs 16 residues. The germline V gene encodes CDR1 SGHVS and CDR2 FQNEAQ.

The chain recombines TRBV6-5 with TRBJ1-5; unclear D gene. V was shortened by 5 bases and J by 6 bases, with 14 bases between the two germline ends. Germline CDR1 MNHEY, CDR2 SVGAGI. The CDR3 is made up of 14 amino acids. The CDR3 reads CASSARLGGQPQHF. CDR3 nucleotide sequence: TGTGCCAGCAGTGCTCGATTGGGTGGTCAGCCCCAGCATTTT.

The chain employs TRBV4-1 and TRBJ2-5; 9 bases are a match to TRBD2. V was pared by 1 base and J by 5 bases, with 2 bases of the junction left unmatched. Germline V gene data show CDR1 as MGHRA and CDR2 as YSYEKL. The CDR3 extends over 14 amino acids. The CDR3 protein is CASSQVLAGETQYF. Written as DNA, the CDR3 is TGCGCCAGCAGCCAAGTCCTAGCGGGGGAGACCCAGTACTTC.

This clone has a count of ten or more. The chain employs TRBV27 and TRBJ2-7; the D gene is possibly TRBD1 (6 bases). This CDR3 spans 14 amino acids. V was shortened by 5 bases and J by 6 bases, with 17 bases between the two germline ends. Germline assignment: CDR1 MNHEY and CDR2 SMNVEV (reference sequence). CDR3 coding DNA: TGTGCCAGCAGTGTCAACCGACAGGTAGGCGAGCAGTACTTC. It translates to CASSVNRQVGEQYF.

The chain carries TRBV5-1 and TRBJ2-2, with 10 bases aligning to TRBD1. Germline V gene data show CDR1 as SGHRS and CDR2 as YFSETQ. After removal of 4 bases from V and 4 bases from J, the junction contained 4 bases not matched to a gene. This CDR3 region has 15 residues. CDR3 protein: CASSPGTGATGELFF. The DNA of the CDR3 is TGCGCCAGCAGCCCGGGGACAGGGGCCACCGGGGAGCTGTTTTTT. Complete variable domain (other parts from reference TRBV5-1 and TRBJ2-2): KAGVTQTPRYLIKTRGQQVTLSCSPISGHRSVSWYQQTPGQGLQFLFEYFSETQRNKGNFPGRFSGRQFSNSRSEMNVSTLELGDSALYLCASSPGTGATGELFFGEGSRLTVL.

This clone has only a few counts. The chain couples TRBV4-1 to TRBJ1-5; 8 bases agree with TRBD1. CDR1 and CDR2 (germline): MGHRA, YSYEKL. CDR3 length equals 15 residues. V trimming: 3 bases; J trimming: 5 bases; junction bases outside the gene matches: 6. The CDR3 DNA follows: TGCGCCAGCAGCCAGACAGGGGAGTGGTATCAGCCCCAGCATTTT. Encoded protein: CASSQTGEWYQPQHF.

The chain links TRBV5-1 to TRBJ2-5, with D uncertain. The DNA matches TRBJ2-7 better at its end, which makes the J call doubtful. Germline CDR1 SGHRS, CDR2 YFSETQ. The CDR3 sequence is 14 residues long. Here the CDR3 reads CASSLTPSSYEQYF. CDR3 DNA sequence: TGCGCCAGCAGCTTGACCCCGAGCTCCTACGAGCAGTACTTC.

This clone was recorded only once. V usage is TRBV12-5 and J usage is TRBJ2-2; 8 bases fit TRBD1. From germline, CDR1 is LGHNT and CDR2 FRNRAP. The junction had 9 bases not matched to a gene; V was cut back by 2 bases and J by 4 bases. This CDR3 is 17 amino acids long. CDR3 nucleotide sequence: TGTGCTAGTGGTTTGCCCACCACAGGGGGTGTCACCGGGGAGCTGTTTTTT. This gives the protein CASGLPTTGGVTGELFF.

V gene TRBV21-1 combines with J gene TRBJ2-7. TRBV21-1 is termed a pseudogene. This CDR3 is built from 16 residues. The CDR3 DNA follows: TGTGCCAGCAGCAAAGTGGGTCGGGGGCAAGACTACGAGCAGTACTTC. The encoded protein is CASSKVGRGQDYEQYF.

The gene calls are TRBV25-1 and TRBJ2-2; D unresolved. CDR1 and CDR2 (germline): MGHDK, SYGVNS. Deletions cut 3 bases from V and 4 bases from J, with 12 bases between. There are 15 residues in the CDR3. The CDR3 DNA reads as TGTGCCAGCAGTGATCCCACCAGACCCACCGGGGAGCTGTTTTTT. Translation gives CASSDPTRPTGELFF.

CDR3 in amino acids: CASSDFWDRGKRTEAFF. The CDR3 nucleotides read TGTGCCAGCAGTGATTTCTGGGACAGGGGGAAGAGGACTGAAGCTTTCTTT. The rearrangement links TRBV2 to TRBJ1-1, with 11 bases fitting TRBD1. The V gene's germline CDR1 is SNHLY and CDR2 FYNNEI. With 3 bases clipped from V and 5 bases from J, the junction kept 11 bases outside the gene matches. The CDR3 runs 17 residues.

This clone was seen once. The chain is built from TRBV5-6 and TRBJ1-5; 8 bases map to TRBD1. The CDR3 is made up of 15 amino acids. The ends lost 4 bases at V and 0 bases at J; junction bases unmatched: 3. CDR1 and CDR2 (germline): SGHDT, YYEEEE. The CDR3, as DNA: TGTGCCAGCAGCCGGACAGGGAATAGCAATCAGCCCCAGCATTTT. Its protein is CASSRTGNSNQPQHF. Filled out from reference TRBV5-6 and TRBJ1-5, the complete variable domain reads DAGVTQSPTHLIKTRGQQVTLRCSPKSGHDTVSWYQQALGQGPQFIFQYYEEEERQRGNFPDRFSGHQFPNYSSELNVNALLLGDSALYLCASSRTGNSNQPQHFGDGTRLSIL.

The V gene is TRBV6-5, the J gene TRBJ2-3; TRBD2 agrees at 8 bases. Trimming cost V 8 bases and J 3 bases; bases outside gene matches: 7. The CDR3 is made up of 14 amino acids. Germline-derived CDR1 and CDR2 are MNHEY and SVGAGI. The CDR3 nucleotides read TGTGCCAGCGGACGGGGGGGCGGAACAGATACGCAGTATTTT. Translated: CASGRGGGTDTQYF.

The chain has TRBV7-7 and TRBJ2-5; the match to TRBD1 covers 7 bases. CDR1 and CDR2 from the germline V gene are SSHAT and FNYEAQ (reference sequence). With 5 bases clipped from V and 5 bases from J, the junction kept 5 bases outside the gene matches. The CDR3 sequence is 13 residues long. CDR3 amino acids: CASSPTGKETQYF. The CDR3 coding sequence is TGTGCCAGCAGCCCGACAGGGAAGGAGACCCAGTACTTC. The full variable domain, with the rest looked up from reference TRBV7-7 and TRBJ2-5, is GAGVSQSPRYKVTKRGQDVTLRCDPISSHATLYWYQQALGQGPEFLTYFNYEAQPDKSGLPSDRFSAERPEGSISTLTIQRTEQRDSAMYRCASSPTGKETQYFGPGTRLLVL.

The rearrangement joins TRBV7-9 to TRBJ1-2; TRBD1 matches at 8 bases. CDR1 SEHNR and CDR2 FQNEAQ come from the germline V gene (reference sequence). Germline trimming cut 5 bases from V and 5 bases from J; bases unmatched to any gene: 7. The CDR3 loop spans 14 amino acids. The CDR3 sequence is CASSPDRDLYGYTF. For the CDR3, the DNA is TGTGCCAGCAGCCCGGACAGGGATCTTTATGGCTACACCTTC. Combining the CDR3 with reference TRBV7-9 and TRBJ1-2 gives the whole variable domain DTGVSQNPRHKITKRGQNVTFRCDPISEHNRLYWYRQTLGQGPEFLTYFQNEAQLEKSRLLSDRFSAERPKGSFSTLEIQRTEQGDSAMYLCASSPDRDLYGYTFGSGTRLTVV.

This chain uses TRBV29-1 with TRBJ2-5, with D possibly TRBD2 on 6 matching bases. In germline, CDR1 is SQVTM, CDR2 ANQGSEA. The CDR3 sequence is 15 residues long. V was trimmed by 0 bases and J by 1 base, leaving 12 bases between them. The CDR3 DNA is TGCAGCGTTGAAGATCTTAGGGAGGTCCAAGAGACCCAGTACTTC. It encodes CSVEDLREVQETQYF. Based on the CDR3 plus reference TRBV29-1 and TRBJ2-5, the full variable domain is SAVISQKPSRDICQRGTSLTIQCQVDSQVTMMFWYRQQPGQSLTLIATANQGSEATYESGFVIDKFPISRPNLTFSTLTVSNMSPEDSSIYLCSVEDLREVQETQYFGPGTRLLVL.

The chain links TRBV7-2 to TRBJ2-1; D is undetermined. CDR1 SGHTA and CDR2 FQGNSA come from the germline V gene. V was cut by 5 bases and J by 5 bases, with 7 bases left in between. There are 12 residues in the CDR3. CDR3 residues: CASSPPDNEQFF. CDR3 coding DNA: TGTGCCAGCAGCCCCCCGGACAATGAGCAGTTCTTC.

The chain has TRBV9 and TRBJ2-7; D gene uncertain. Germline values: CDR1 SGDLS, CDR2 YYNGEE. Between the trimmed V and J ends, which lost 0 bases and 3 bases, there was a span of 10 bases. The CDR3 contains 14 residues. Here the CDR3 reads CASSVDGSDYEQYF. DNA of the CDR3: TGTGCCAGCAGCGTAGATGGTTCAGACTACGAGCAGTACTTC.

The chain uses TRBV5-1 and TRBJ2-3; 7 bases match TRBD2. CDR3 length equals 15 residues. After removal of 5 bases from V and 4 bases from J, the junction contained 10 bases not matched to a gene. Germline CDR1 is SGHRS and CDR2 is YFSETQ. The CDR3 DNA sequence: TGCGCCAGCAGGCTTGCCAGCGGGGTGTCAGATACGCAGTATTTT. Residues: CASRLASGVSDTQYF.

The DNA for the CDR3 is TGTGCCAGCGGTAGCAACATTCAGTACTTC. It is translated as CASGSNIQYF. This rearrangement joins TRBV2 to TRBJ2-4, with D unresolved. Germline values: CDR1 SNHLY, CDR2 FYNNEI. The ends were cut back, 8 bases at V and 7 bases at J, with 6 bases in the middle. The length of the CDR3 is 10 residues.